This TCR beta chain is drawn from a study of patients with pleural tuberculosis. The CDR3 has 15 residues. With V trimmed by 4 bases and J by 7 bases, 10 bases remained unmatched. Germline-derived CDR1 and CDR2 are DFQATT and SNEGSKA (reference sequence). There are many counts of this clonotype. Using its own MiXCR run on the reads, TCRdb lists one record per CDR3 protein. Of some 48,000 distinct CDR3 sequences in the sample, 6% to 9.5% were seen once. V and J are TRBV20-1 and TRBJ1-6; 7 bases fit TRBD1. The sequence derives from a human donor with pleural tuberculosis. The CDR3 protein is CSAKTGQIRNSPLHF. The DNA for the CDR3 is TGCAGTGCTAAGACGGGACAGATACGCAATTCACCCCTCCACTTT.